The 31 T cell receptor beta chains given below trace back to one sample, sequenced in a study of T-cell reconstitution after alpha-beta-depleted transplantation in children. TCRbeta library preparation incorporated unique molecular identifiers. TCRdb independently ran MiXCR on the PCR reads; one entry per CDR3 protein. The table shows around 440,000 distinct CDR3 sequences, with around 16% occurring only once. Sequencing was performed on PBMCs, mostly from graft donor cells, taken 360 days after TCRalphabeta/CD19-depleted stem cell transplant. These receptors were collected from a boy in the first two years of life who had a stem cell transplant for Wiskott-Aldrich syndrome, so the T cells may come from the graft donor.

This clonotype was picked up many times. The chain carries TRBV5-1 and TRBJ2-5; 7 bases align to TRBD1. The CDR3 contains 14 residues. Germline CDR1 reads SGHRS; CDR2 reads YFSETQ. V lost 3 bases, J lost 2 bases, and 4 bases stayed unmatched. CDR3 sequence: CASSWAGGQETQYF. The CDR3 DNA is TGCGCCAGCAGCTGGGCAGGGGGACAAGAGACCCAGTACTTC. Complete variable domain (other parts from reference TRBV5-1 and TRBJ2-5): KAGVTQTPRYLIKTRGQQVTLSCSPISGHRSVSWYQQTPGQGLQFLFEYFSETQRNKGNFPGRFSGRQFSNSRSEMNVSTLELGDSALYLCASSWAGGQETQYFGPGTRLLVL.

This clonotype was observed at least ten times. The chain couples TRBV7-2 to TRBJ1-4; possibly TRBD1 for D (6 bases). CDR1 and CDR2 (germline): SGHTA, FQGNSA. V dropped 7 bases and J dropped 8 bases, with 14 bases sitting between them. The CDR3 length is 13 residues. CDR3 loop: CASTLPTGEKLFF. CDR3 coding DNA: TGTGCCAGCACCCTCCCGACAGGCGAAAAACTGTTTTTT.

V and J are TRBV11-3 and TRBJ2-1; 8 positions match TRBD2. The CDR3 consists of 14 residues. The V segment lost 6 bases and the J segment 1 base; nucleotides outside the gene matches: 2. The germline V gene has CDR1 SGHNT and CDR2 YENEEA. In nucleotides, the CDR3 is TGTGCCAGCAGGAGCGGGAGATCCTACAATGAGCAGTTCTTC. This encodes CASRSGRSYNEQFF.

The V and J genes are TRBV2 and TRBJ1-2; D possibly corresponds to TRBD1 (6 bases). CDR3 length: 12 amino acids. CDR1 and CDR2 from the germline V gene are SNHLY and FYNNEI. V lost 4 bases and J lost 8, with 11 bases in between. The CDR3, as DNA: TGTGCCAGCAGTGTGACAGGAGGGGGCTACACCTTC. This encodes CASSVTGGGYTF.

This chain connects TRBV20-1 to TRBJ2-7, with D perhaps TRBD2 (6 bases). The germline CDR1 and CDR2 sequences are DFQATT and SNEGSKA (reference sequence). There are 13 residues in the CDR3. Trimming cost V 3 bases and J 3 bases, with 12 bases left between them. CDR3 sequence: CSARLQGGYEQYF. As DNA, the CDR3 is TGCAGTGCTAGGCTCCAGGGAGGCTACGAGCAGTACTTC.

This clonotype was seen a handful of times. The genes are TRBV12-3 or TRBV12-4 and TRBJ2-3; TRBD2 matches 7 bases. V lost 3 bases, J lost 3 bases, and 3 bases stayed unmatched. There are 14 residues in the CDR3. The CDR3 DNA reads as TGTGCCAGCAGTTTCGGGGAGGGAACAGATACGCAGTATTTT. Its translation: CASSFGEGTDTQYF.

The chain has TRBV6-5 and TRBJ2-3, with 9 bases that match TRBD2. Per germline, CDR1 MNHEY and CDR2 SVGAGI. V lost 0 bases and J lost 2; bases outside the gene matches: 3. The length of the CDR3 is 16 residues. For the CDR3, the DNA is TGTGCCAGCAGTTACTCGAGACTAGCGGTCACAGATACGCAGTATTTT. Translated: CASSYSRLAVTDTQYF.

The chain uses TRBV5-1 and TRBJ1-2; D is unresolved. The CDR3 extends over 13 amino acids. V was pared by 0 bases and J by 7 bases, with 10 bases between. Germline V CDR1 and CDR2: SGHRS, YFSETQ. The CDR3 region has the DNA TGCGCCAGCAGCTTGGACCAGATTCGTGGCTACACCTTC. Translation gives CASSLDQIRGYTF. The variable domain in full, completed from reference TRBV5-1 and TRBJ1-2, reads KAGVTQTPRYLIKTRGQQVTLSCSPISGHRSVSWYQQTPGQGLQFLFEYFSETQRNKGNFPGRFSGRQFSNSRSEMNVSTLELGDSALYLCASSLDQIRGYTFGSGTRLTVV.

This clonotype was seen a handful of times. The chain is built from TRBV20-1 and TRBJ2-1; D remains ambiguous. Germline-derived CDR1 and CDR2 are DFQATT and SNEGSKA (reference sequence). The CDR3 is made up of 11 amino acids. The V gene lost 6 bases and the J gene lost 9 bases, with 12 bases spanning the gap. CDR3 in amino acids: CSAPRRAEQFF. The CDR3 DNA reads as TGCAGTGCGCCTAGGAGAGCTGAGCAGTTCTTC.

This clonotype has only a few counts. The rearrangement joins TRBV9 to TRBJ2-1; 13 nucleotides match TRBD2. Germline lookup yields CDR1 SGDLS and CDR2 YYNGEE. CDR3 size: 15 residues. V dropped 0 bases and J dropped 9; count of bases not matched to a gene: 3. For the CDR3, the DNA is TGTGCCAGCAGCGTAGGACTAGCGGGAGGAAGTGAGCAGTTCTTC. This encodes CASSVGLAGGSEQFF.

The rearrangement joins TRBV5-8 to TRBJ1-3; D unresolved. CDR3 length: 14 amino acids. V gave up 3 bases and J gave up 6 bases, with 13 bases separating them. Germline CDR1 is SGHTS and CDR2 is YDEGEE. CDR3: CASSSQWDTNTIYF. Written as DNA, the CDR3 is TGTGCCAGCAGCTCACAGTGGGATACAAACACCATATATTTT.

This clonotype was counted only a few times. The chain is built from TRBV6-5 and TRBJ2-1; the D gene is possibly TRBD1 (5 bases). V was pared by 6 bases and J by 6 bases, with 9 bases between. The CDR3 runs 12 residues. Germline CDR1 reads MNHEY; CDR2 reads SVGAGI. The CDR3 is CASSGRVNEQFF. CDR3 in DNA: TGTGCCAGCAGCGGCAGGGTCAATGAGCAGTTCTTC.

The chain combines TRBV21-1 with TRBJ2-1; the listed D gene, TRBD2, was not tested against the DNA. TRBV21-1 is a documented pseudogene. CDR3 length: 16 residues. DNA for the CDR3: TGTGCCAGCAGCAAAGCTCGGCCTAGCGGGGGGAATGAGCAGTTCTTC. Translating it yields CASSKARPSGGNEQFF.

This chain uses TRBV29-1 with TRBJ1-2; D gene ambiguous. The CDR3 has 9 amino acids. Germline loops: CDR1 SQVTM, CDR2 ANQGSEA. V lost 7 bases and J 4 bases, leaving 4 bases between the germline ends. CDR3: CSEGYGYTF. CDR3 in DNA: TGCAGCGAGGGCTATGGCTACACCTTC.

V is TRBV19 and J is TRBJ2-4, with D perhaps given as TRBD1 or TRBD2 (5 bases each). The CDR3 is 14 residues long. V lost 7 bases and J lost 5, with 15 bases in between. Germline values: CDR1 LNHDA, CDR2 SQIVND (reference sequence). In nucleotides, the CDR3 is TGTGCCAGTAACCCCCGGGACGGGGAAAACATTCAGTACTTC. Protein sequence: CASNPRDGENIQYF.

Ten or more counts support this clonotype. V is TRBV5-1 and J is TRBJ2-1; tentatively, D is TRBD2 (6 bases). The germline CDR1 and CDR2 sequences are SGHRS and YFSETQ. CDR3 length: 15 residues. Trimming removed 3 bases from V and 7 bases from J, with 17 bases in between. The DNA of the CDR3 is TGCGCCAGCAGCTCCCGGGATCCTGGAGGGAATGAGCAGTTCTTC. This gives the protein CASSSRDPGGNEQFF. The whole variable domain, filled in from reference TRBV5-1 and TRBJ2-1, reads KAGVTQTPRYLIKTRGQQVTLSCSPISGHRSVSWYQQTPGQGLQFLFEYFSETQRNKGNFPGRFSGRQFSNSRSEMNVSTLELGDSALYLCASSSRDPGGNEQFFGPGTRLTVL.

The V gene is TRBV24-1, the J gene TRBJ2-2; D is perhaps TRBD2 (6 bases). V lost 10 bases, J lost 6 bases, and 11 bases lay in between. This CDR3 comprises 12 residues. From germline, CDR1 is KGHDR and CDR2 SFDVKD. The CDR3 sequence is CATRLGSGELFF. The CDR3 coding sequence is TGTGCCACACGACTAGGGTCCGGGGAGCTGTTTTTT.

The chain uses TRBV2 and TRBJ1-2; D might be TRBD1 (5 bases). Germline loops: CDR1 SNHLY, CDR2 FYNNEI. The V end lost 3 bases, the J end lost 5 bases, and 16 bases lay between the germline ends. The CDR3 loop spans 15 amino acids. As DNA, the CDR3 is TGTGCCAGCAGTGATTCCCTGGGGCTGGATTATGGCTACACCTTC. Translation: CASSDSLGLDYGYTF.

This clonotype was picked up a small number of times. This chain links TRBV7-6 with TRBJ2-3, with 9 bases lining up with TRBD2. The germline V gene has CDR1 SGHVS and CDR2 FNYEAQ. After removal of 2 bases from V and 4 bases from J, the junction contained 7 bases not matched to a gene. The CDR3 totals 16 residues. CDR3 DNA: TGTGCCAGCAGCTTATGGGGACTAGCCGGGGCAGATACGCAGTATTTT. Its translation: CASSLWGLAGADTQYF. Variable domain in full (rest from reference TRBV7-6 and TRBJ2-3): GAGVSQSPRYKVTKRGQDVALRCDPISGHVSLYWYRQALGQGPEFLTYFNYEAQQDKSGLPNDRFSAERPEGSISTLTIQRTEQRDSAMYRCASSLWGLAGADTQYFGPGTRLTVL.

The chain is built from TRBV24-1 and TRBJ2-2, with D possibly being TRBD2 (6 bases). Trimming removed 9 bases at V and 0 bases at J, with 13 bases between. Germline CDR1 is KGHDR and CDR2 is SFDVKD. The CDR3 runs to 15 residues. Here the CDR3 reads CATSALASNTGELFF. CDR3 sequence (DNA): TGTGCCACCTCTGCTCTAGCGTCGAACACCGGGGAGCTGTTTTTT.

J is TRBJ2-7 and V is TRBV20-1; TRBD2 matches at 9 bases. V lost 3 bases, J lost 4 bases, and 4 bases stayed unmatched. CDR3 length: 13 amino acids. CDR1 DFQATT and CDR2 SNEGSKA come from the germline V gene (reference sequence). DNA of the CDR3: TGCAGTGCTAGGGCTAGCGGGGTTTACGAGCAGTACTTC. Translating it yields CSARASGVYEQYF.

In this sample, this clonotype turned up many times. The chain carries TRBV5-1 and TRBJ2-5; tentatively, D is TRBD1 (6 bases). CDR3 size: 14 residues. Germline V gene sequence: CDR1 SGHRS, CDR2 YFSETQ. V was shortened by 2 bases and J by 5 bases, with 13 bases between the two germline ends. The CDR3 sequence: CASSLSGGKETQYF. CDR3 DNA: TGCGCCAGCAGCTTAAGTGGGGGCAAGGAGACCCAGTACTTC.

In its sample, this clonotype was seen many times. V gene TRBV6-1 combines with J gene TRBJ2-7; D possibly matches TRBD1 or TRBD2 (5 bases each). The germline V gene has CDR1 MNHNS and CDR2 SASEGT. The CDR3 is 13 residues long. V was shortened by 5 bases and J by 2 bases, with 10 bases between the two germline ends. The CDR3 is CASSRDGTYEQYF. The CDR3 DNA is TGTGCCAGCAGTCGGGACGGCACCTACGAGCAGTACTTC.

V and J are TRBV20-1 and TRBJ2-7; 10 bases agree with TRBD2. The CDR3 is 16 residues long. Germline V gene data show CDR1 as DFQATT and CDR2 as SNEGSKA (reference sequence). The V segment lost 3 bases and the J segment 4 bases; nucleotides outside the gene matches: 12. This chain's CDR3 is CSARISQASGSYEQYF. The CDR3 nucleotides read TGCAGTGCTAGGATAAGCCAGGCTAGCGGGAGTTACGAGCAGTACTTC.

The chain couples TRBV5-1 to TRBJ2-2; tentatively, D is TRBD1 or TRBD2 (5 bases each). The CDR3 has 17 residues. The V and J ends lost 7 bases and 0 bases respectively, with 19 bases between them. Germline V CDR1 and CDR2: SGHRS, YFSETQ. The CDR3 DNA reads as TGCGCCAGCTCTGAATTCGGGGCACCTTCGAACACCGGGGAGCTGTTTTTT. Protein: CASSEFGAPSNTGELFF.

The V gene is TRBV6-2 or TRBV6-3, the J gene TRBJ2-1, with 8 bases aligning to TRBD2. The V gene end was trimmed by 8 bases and the J gene end by 4 bases; junction bases not matched to a gene: 7. The CDR3 runs to 14 residues. Germline values: CDR1 MNHEY, CDR2 SVGEGT. CDR3 amino acids: CASVMAGGYNEQFF. CDR3 sequence (DNA): TGTGCCAGCGTAATGGCGGGAGGTTACAATGAGCAGTTCTTC.

The rearrangement uses TRBV7-2 and TRBJ2-1; 11 bases match TRBD1. Germline V gene data show CDR1 as SGHTA and CDR2 as FQGNSA. The CDR3 has 17 amino acids. Unmatched junction bases numbered 8, after V lost 2 bases and J lost 5 bases. In nucleotides, the CDR3 is TGTGCCAGCAGCTTACACTGGGGACAGGGGGGGGACAATGAGCAGTTCTTC. Its translation: CASSLHWGQGGDNEQFF.

This clonotype showed up just a few times. The chain joins TRBV6-1 to TRBJ2-5; a possible D gene is TRBD2 (5 bases). Between the trimmed V and J ends, which lost 8 bases and 3 bases, there was a span of 19 bases. Germline assignment: CDR1 MNHNS and CDR2 SASEGT. The CDR3 has 15 amino acids. DNA of the CDR3: TGTGCCAGCGGCTCCTACGGCAAGGGAGAAGAGACCCAGTACTTC. Translation gives CASGSYGKGEETQYF.

This chain uses TRBV28 with TRBJ2-1; D remains ambiguous. V dropped 3 bases and J dropped 13 bases, with 16 bases sitting between them. In germline, CDR1 is MDHEN, CDR2 SYDVKM. The CDR3 runs to 13 residues. This CDR3 reads CASSLGGLSLQFF. The CDR3 DNA sequence: TGTGCCAGCAGTTTGGGTGGTCTTTCCCTTCAGTTCTTC.

The chain joins TRBV29-1 to TRBJ2-1, with D perhaps TRBD2 (6 bases). Germline values: CDR1 SQVTM, CDR2 ANQGSEA. This CDR3 is built from 14 residues. Trimming shortened V by 5 bases and J by 9 bases, and 20 bases separated the two germline ends. The chain's CDR3 is CSVIQRLGTGEQFF. The DNA for the CDR3 is TGCAGCGTTATCCAACGACTAGGAACGGGTGAGCAGTTCTTC.

This clonotype was detected a few times. This chain joins TRBV20-1 and TRBJ2-3, with 8 bases fitting TRBD2. The germline gives CDR1 DFQATT, CDR2 SNEGSKA (reference sequence). V was pared by 3 bases and J by 3 bases, with 14 bases of the junction left unmatched. The CDR3 spans 17 residues. DNA of the CDR3: TGCAGTGCTAGTTTTGCCCGAGCGGGAGAGGTGACAGATACGCAGTATTTT. This translates into CSASFARAGEVTDTQYF.